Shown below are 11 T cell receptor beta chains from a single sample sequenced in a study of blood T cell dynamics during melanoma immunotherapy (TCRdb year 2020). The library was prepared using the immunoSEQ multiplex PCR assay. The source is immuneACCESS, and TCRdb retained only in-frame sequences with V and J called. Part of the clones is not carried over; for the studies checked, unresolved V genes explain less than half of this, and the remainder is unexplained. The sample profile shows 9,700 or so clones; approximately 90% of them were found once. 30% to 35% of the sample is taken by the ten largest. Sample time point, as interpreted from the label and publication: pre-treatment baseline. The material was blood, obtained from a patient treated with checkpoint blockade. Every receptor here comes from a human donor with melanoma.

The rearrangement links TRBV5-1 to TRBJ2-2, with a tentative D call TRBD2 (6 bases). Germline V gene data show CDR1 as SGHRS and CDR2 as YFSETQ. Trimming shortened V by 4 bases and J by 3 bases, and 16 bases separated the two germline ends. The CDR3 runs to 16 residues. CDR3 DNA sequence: TGCGCCAGCAGCCAGGGAGGACGGACGGACACCGGGGAGCTGTTTTTT. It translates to CASSQGGRTDTGELFF. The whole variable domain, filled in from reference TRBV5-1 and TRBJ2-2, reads KAGVTQTPRYLIKTRGQQVTLSCSPISGHRSVSWYQQTPGQGLQFLFEYFSETQRNKGNFPGRFSGRQFSNSRSEMNVSTLELGDSALYLCASSQGGRTDTGELFFGEGSRLTVL.

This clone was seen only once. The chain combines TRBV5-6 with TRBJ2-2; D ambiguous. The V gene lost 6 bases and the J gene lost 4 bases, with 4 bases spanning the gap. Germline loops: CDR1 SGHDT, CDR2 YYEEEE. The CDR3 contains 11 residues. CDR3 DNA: TGTGCCAGCACGCTCACCGGGGAGCTGTTTTTT. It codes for CASTLTGELFF.

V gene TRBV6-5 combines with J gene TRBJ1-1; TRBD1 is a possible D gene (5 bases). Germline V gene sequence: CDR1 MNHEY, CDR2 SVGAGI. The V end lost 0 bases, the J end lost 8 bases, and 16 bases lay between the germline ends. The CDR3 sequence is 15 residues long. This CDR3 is CASSYSGIGASEAFF. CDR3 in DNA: TGTGCCAGCAGTTACTCGGGGATTGGGGCCTCAGAAGCTTTCTTT.

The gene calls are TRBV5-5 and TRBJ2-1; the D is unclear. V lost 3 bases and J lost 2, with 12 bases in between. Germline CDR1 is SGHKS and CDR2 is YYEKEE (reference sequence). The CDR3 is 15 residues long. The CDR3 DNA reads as TGTGCCAGCAGCTCTAACGCCGGGCCCTACAATGAGCAGTTCTTC. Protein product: CASSSNAGPYNEQFF.

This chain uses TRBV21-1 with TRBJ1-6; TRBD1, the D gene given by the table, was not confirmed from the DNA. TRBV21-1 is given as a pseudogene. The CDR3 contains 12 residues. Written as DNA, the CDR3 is TGTGCCAGCACCCCCGACAGGGCCCCCCTCCACTTT. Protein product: CASTPDRAPLHF.

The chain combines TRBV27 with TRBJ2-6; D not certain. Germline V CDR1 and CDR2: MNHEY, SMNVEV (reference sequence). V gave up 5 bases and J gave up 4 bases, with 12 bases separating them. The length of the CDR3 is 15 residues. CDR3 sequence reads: CASSPLSSGANVLTF. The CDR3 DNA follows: TGTGCCAGCAGTCCGCTATCGTCCGGGGCCAACGTCCTGACTTTC.

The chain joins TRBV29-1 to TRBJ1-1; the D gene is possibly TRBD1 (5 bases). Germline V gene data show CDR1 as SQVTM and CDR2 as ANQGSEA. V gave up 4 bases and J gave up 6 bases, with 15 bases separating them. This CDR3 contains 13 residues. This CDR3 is CSVGVGTNPEAFF. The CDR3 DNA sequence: TGCAGCGTTGGGGTCGGGACCAACCCTGAAGCTTTCTTT.

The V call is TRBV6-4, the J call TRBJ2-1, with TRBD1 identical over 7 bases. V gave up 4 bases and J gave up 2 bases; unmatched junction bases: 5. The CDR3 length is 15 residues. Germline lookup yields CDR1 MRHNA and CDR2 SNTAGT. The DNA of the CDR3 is TGTGCCAGCAGTGCCGCAGGGGGAACCTACAATGAGCAGTTCTTC. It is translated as CASSAAGGTYNEQFF.

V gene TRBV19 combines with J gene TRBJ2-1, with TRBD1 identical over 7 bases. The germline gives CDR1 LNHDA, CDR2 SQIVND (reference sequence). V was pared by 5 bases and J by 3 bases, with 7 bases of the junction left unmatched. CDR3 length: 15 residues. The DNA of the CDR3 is TGTGCCAGTAGTCCCCGGGACAGAGGCTACAATGAGCAGTTCTTC. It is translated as CASSPRDRGYNEQFF. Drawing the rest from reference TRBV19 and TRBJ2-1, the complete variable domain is DGGITQSPKYLFRKEGQNVTLSCEQNLNHDAMYWYRQDPGQGLRLIYYSQIVNDFQKGDIAEGYSVSREKKESFPLTVTSAQKNPTAFYLCASSPRDRGYNEQFFGPGTRLTVL.

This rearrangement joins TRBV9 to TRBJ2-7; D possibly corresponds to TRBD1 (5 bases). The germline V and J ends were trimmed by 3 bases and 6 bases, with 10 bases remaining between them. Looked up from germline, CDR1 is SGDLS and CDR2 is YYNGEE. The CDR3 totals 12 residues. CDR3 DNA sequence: TGTGCCAGCAGCGGGGTCCAGGGCGAGCAGTACTTC. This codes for CASSGVQGEQYF.

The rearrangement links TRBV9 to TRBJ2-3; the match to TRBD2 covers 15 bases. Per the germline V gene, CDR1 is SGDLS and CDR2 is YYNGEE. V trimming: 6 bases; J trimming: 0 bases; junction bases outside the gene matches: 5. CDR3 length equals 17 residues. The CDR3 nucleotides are TGTGCCAGCACCGGGACTAGCGGGAGGCCGAGCACAGATACGCAGTATTTT. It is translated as CASTGTSGRPSTDTQYF. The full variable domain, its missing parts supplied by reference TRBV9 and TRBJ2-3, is DSGVTQTPKHLITATGQRVTLRCSPRSGDLSVYWYQQSLDQGLQFLIQYYNGEERAKGNILERFSAQQFPDLHSELNLSSLELGDSALYFCASTGTSGRPSTDTQYFGPGTRLTVL.